The present entry profiles one T cell receptor (beta chain) with its context. The CDR3 spans 14 residues. CDR1 and CDR2 (germline): MDHEN, SYDVKM. V was clipped by 5 bases and J by 2 bases, with 12 bases between them. The data belong to a study of blood T cell repertoires in COVID-19. About the study: Nucleic acid was either cDNA or gDNA, and it came from T cells, B-cell-depleted T cells, or PBMCs.

Clones were read by immunoSEQ multiplex PCR, and TCRdb kept only the in-frame ones, dropping some. This repertoire shows a few hundred thousand clones, around 90% found once; its top ten account for around 4.4%. Material: PBMCs or T cells enriched from blood (not recorded which). This receptor was obtained from a woman under 30 with acute COVID-19. The V gene is TRBV28, the J gene TRBJ1-2; D perhaps matches TRBD1 (5 bases). CDR3 sequence reads: CASSGAQLNYGYTF. Here the CDR3 DNA reads TGTGCCAGCAGTGGGGCACAGCTGAACTATGGCTACACCTTC.